What follows are 14 T cell receptor beta chains derived from one specimen sequenced in a study of blood T cell repertoires in COVID-19 (dated by TCRdb to between 2020 and 2021). The library was generated by the immunoSEQ multiplex PCR assay. TCRdb limited this immuneACCESS table to in-frame rearrangements with V and J called. A share of clones is missing; checked studies link under half to unresolved V genes, and the rest is unexplained. The sample records around 170,000 clones, around 85% of which are singletons. The top ten constitute around 9% of the sample. The sequenced sample consisted of peripheral blood. Receptors originate from a man aged 45-65 years with active or convalescent COVID-19.

J is TRBJ1-5 and V is TRBV28; D is ambiguous. The CDR3 is 15 amino acids. CDR1 is MDHEN and CDR2 is SYDVKM in the germline V gene. V lost 6 bases, J lost 0 bases, and 12 bases lay in between. The CDR3 here is CASSIHSGSNQPQHF. In DNA form, the CDR3 reads TGTGCCAGCAGCATACATTCGGGTAGCAATCAGCCCCAGCATTTT.

This clone was seen a few times. CDR3 DNA sequence: TGTGCCAGCAGCTTAGCGGGAGCCAAAAACATTCAGTACTTC. It codes for CASSLAGAKNIQYF. V usage is TRBV6-7 and J usage is TRBJ2-4, with 7 bases identical to TRBD2. TRBV6-7 belongs to the ORF category, with a function that is uncertain. The CDR3 spans 14 residues. The junction had 2 bases not matched to a gene; V was cut back by 6 bases and J by 0 bases.

J is TRBJ1-2 and V is TRBV7-2, with TRBD1 matching 7 bases. The CDR3 is 15 amino acids. The germline V gene has CDR1 SGHTA and CDR2 FQGNSA. With 6 bases clipped from V and 6 bases from J, the junction kept 13 bases outside the gene matches. CDR3 protein: CASSPRGQYDHGYTF. For the CDR3, the DNA is TGTGCCAGCAGTCCACGGGGACAGTATGATCATGGCTACACCTTC.

The rearrangement joins TRBV24-1 to TRBJ2-4; D possibly corresponds to TRBD2 (6 bases). Deletions cut 2 bases from V and 8 bases from J, with 18 bases between. CDR1 is KGHDR, CDR2 SFDVKD, per germline. The CDR3 is made up of 16 amino acids. This chain's CDR3 is CATSDSSGFNGDIQYF. The CDR3, as DNA: TGTGCCACCAGTGATTCCAGCGGGTTTAACGGGGACATTCAGTACTTC.

V and J are TRBV5-6 and TRBJ1-2; maybe TRBD1 (5 bases). CDR1 and CDR2 (germline): SGHDT, YYEEEE. V was shortened by 8 bases and J by 1 base, with 12 bases between the two germline ends. The CDR3 sequence is 13 residues long. The CDR3: CASFLTDNYGYTF. Written as DNA, the CDR3 is TGTGCCAGTTTTTTGACAGATAACTATGGCTACACCTTC.

The chain uses TRBV29-1 and TRBJ2-3; no definite D call. This CDR3 has 10 amino acids. The V gene lost 5 bases and the J gene lost 6 bases, with 6 bases spanning the gap. The V gene's germline CDR1 is SQVTM and CDR2 ANQGSEA. CDR3 sequence: CSVLPDTQYF. The CDR3 DNA reads TGCAGCGTTCTCCCCGATACGCAGTATTTT.

The chain uses TRBV14 and TRBJ2-5; TRBD2 matches 7 bases. Germline CDR1 SGHDN, CDR2 FVKESK. V trimming: 4 bases; J trimming: 3 bases; junction bases outside the gene matches: 2. The CDR3 runs to 13 residues. The CDR3 protein is CASSPGTKETQYF. The CDR3 nucleotides read TGTGCCAGCAGCCCCGGGACTAAAGAGACCCAGTACTTC.

This clone was observed once. This chain uses TRBV6-6 with TRBJ2-3; 16 nucleotides line up with TRBD2. CDR1 and CDR2 from the germline V gene are MNHNY and SVGAGI (reference sequence). V lost 5 bases to trimming and J lost 4 bases; unmatched junction nucleotides: 3. The CDR3 covers 16 residues. CDR3 sequence: CASSRGTSGGADTQYF. CDR3 coding DNA: TGTGCCAGCAGTCGCGGGACTAGCGGGGGGGCAGATACGCAGTATTTT.

The CDR3 loop reads CASSLGQAINEKLFF. The DNA of the CDR3 is TGTGCCAGCAGCCTCGGACAGGCGATAAATGAAAAACTGTTTTTT. The rearrangement uses TRBV7-2 and TRBJ1-4, with 7 bases fitting TRBD1. CDR3 length: 15 residues. J gave up 5 bases and V 5 bases, and 8 bases lay outside the gene matches. The germline V gene has CDR1 SGHTA and CDR2 FQGNSA.

The rearrangement joins TRBV5-4 to TRBJ2-5, with a weak D call TRBD1 (6 bases). V was pared by 1 base and J by 3 bases, with 7 bases between. The germline V gene encodes CDR1 SGHNT and CDR2 YYREEE (reference sequence). CDR3 length: 13 amino acids. Written as DNA, the CDR3 is TGTGCCAGCAGCTTGTGGACAGAAGAGACCCAGTACTTC. Its translation: CASSLWTEETQYF.

The chain is built from TRBV2 and TRBJ1-2; D perhaps matches TRBD1 (5 bases). Trimming took 5 bases from V and 5 from J, leaving 15 bases between them. This CDR3 has 14 amino acids. CDR1 is SNHLY and CDR2 is FYNNEI in the germline V gene. The DNA for the CDR3 is TGTGCCAGCAGTACCCTCGGGGGAGGGTATGGCTACACCTTC. It specifies CASSTLGGGYGYTF.

This chain uses TRBV30 with TRBJ2-1, with a weak D call TRBD2 (5 bases). CDR1 and CDR2 (germline): GTSNPN, SVGIG (reference sequence). The CDR3 is 13 residues long. Trimming cost V 2 bases and J 6 bases, with 11 bases left between them. CDR3 loop: CAWSRGIINEQFF. The CDR3, as DNA: TGTGCCTGGAGTCGGGGAATCATCAATGAGCAGTTCTTC.

The J gene is TRBJ1-2, the V gene TRBV28, with D possibly matching TRBD1 (5 bases). Trimming stripped 6 bases from V and 8 bases from J, with 13 bases between. The CDR3 has 12 amino acids. Germline-derived CDR1 and CDR2 are MDHEN and SYDVKM. The CDR3 loop is CASRMLQDGYTF. CDR3 coding DNA: TGTGCCAGCAGAATGTTACAGGACGGCTACACCTTC.

This clone was seen more than once but under ten times. The chain couples TRBV10-3 to TRBJ2-7; tentative D call: TRBD2 (7 bases). The V end was cut by 4 bases, the J end by 3 bases, with 16 bases between. CDR3 length equals 15 residues. Germline V lookup: CDR1 ENHRY, CDR2 SYGVKD. CDR3 coding DNA: TGTGCCATCAGTGCCGGAACAGGGACTAACTACGAGCAGTACTTC. Its protein product is CAISAGTGTNYEQYF.